The 27 T cell receptor beta chains listed next were all sequenced from one sample in a study of T cells in Graves' hyperthyroidism and ophthalmopathy. It was RNA transcripts that yielded the amplified TCR beta CDR3 regions. Carried out on the TCR CDR3, a first-round RT-PCR used the HTBI primer set. TCRdb re-analysed the multiplex PCR reads in MiXCR, keeping a single row per CDR3 protein. The profile shows around 600,000 distinct CDR3 sequences, approximately 15% of them singletons. Sequencing was carried out using blood. Receptors originate from a woman in her late teens or twenties with Graves' ophthalmopathy.

In its sample, this clonotype was seen many times. The genes are TRBV7-2 and TRBJ2-5; D is uncertain. CDR1 SGHTA and CDR2 FQGNSA come from the germline V gene. This CDR3 has 13 amino acids. With 4 bases removed from V and 4 bases from J, the gap between germline ends came to 10 bases. CDR3 nucleotides: TGTGCCAGCAGCTCGAAGGATAGAGAGACCCAGTACTTC. Translation: CASSSKDRETQYF.

The chain couples TRBV5-6 to TRBJ2-2, with D perhaps matching TRBD1 (5 bases). The V and J ends lost 1 base and 1 base respectively, with 11 bases between them. The CDR3 is 16 amino acids. In germline, CDR1 is SGHDT, CDR2 YYEEEE. The CDR3 sequence is CASSLMGRVNTGELFF. The DNA for the CDR3 is TGTGCCAGCAGCTTGATGGGCAGGGTGAACACCGGGGAGCTGTTTTTT.

This clonotype was found many times. The chain has TRBV28 and TRBJ1-3; 9 nucleotides align to TRBD1. The CDR3 runs 15 residues. Unmatched junction bases numbered 6, after V lost 5 bases and J lost 4 bases. CDR1 is MDHEN, CDR2 SYDVKM, per germline. The CDR3 here is CASSQGTGTGNTIYF. The CDR3 nucleotides are TGTGCCAGCAGTCAGGGGACAGGGACGGGAAACACCATATATTTT.

This clonotype was found many times. The chain joins TRBV3-1 to TRBJ1-2, with D perhaps matching TRBD1 (6 bases). Trimming took 4 bases from V and 0 from J, leaving 18 bases between them. The germline CDR1 and CDR2 sequences are LGHDT and YNNKEL (reference sequence). The CDR3 length is 17 residues. The CDR3 loop reads CASSPRSRGQPNYGYTF. The CDR3 DNA sequence: TGTGCCAGCAGCCCTCGAAGCCGGGGGCAACCTAACTATGGCTACACCTTC.

This clonotype has at least ten counts. CDR3 region: CATSLAGVKETQYF. The CDR3 DNA follows: TGTGCCACCAGCTTGGCGGGAGTAAAGGAGACCCAGTACTTC. The rearrangement joins TRBV24-1 to TRBJ2-5; 7 nucleotides agree with TRBD2. Germline V gene lookup returns CDR1 KGHDR and CDR2 SFDVKD. This CDR3 has 14 residues. V trimming: 7 bases; J trimming: 5 bases; junction bases outside the gene matches: 9.

This clonotype came up a few times. The chain employs TRBV5-6 and TRBJ1-5; D gene unclear. Germline CDR1 is SGHDT and CDR2 is YYEEEE. The V and J ends lost 2 bases and 4 bases respectively, with 16 bases between them. CDR3 size: 16 residues. The CDR3 DNA reads as TGTGCCAGCAGCTTAGGATTTGGGCAAGGGAATCAGCCCCAGCATTTT. As protein: CASSLGFGQGNQPQHF.

This clonotype was observed a handful of times. The gene calls are TRBV4-1 and TRBJ2-7; TRBD2 matches 7 bases. The germline gives CDR1 MGHRA, CDR2 YSYEKL. The CDR3 loop spans 15 amino acids. The J segment lost 4 bases and the V segment lost 1 base, leaving 7 bases of the junction unmatched. The CDR3 protein is CASSQGEVRGYEQYF. Here the CDR3 DNA reads TGCGCCAGCAGCCAAGGGGAGGTGCGGGGGTACGAGCAGTACTTC.

The chain joins TRBV6-1 to TRBJ2-7; D may be TRBD2 (6 bases). Deletions cut 9 bases from V and 8 bases from J, with 20 bases between. In germline, CDR1 is MNHNS, CDR2 SASEGT. The CDR3 is made up of 13 amino acids. The CDR3 spells CASGGGTSYKQYF. The CDR3 region has the DNA TGTGCCAGTGGGGGTGGGACTTCGTACAAGCAGTACTTC.

In this sample, this clonotype turned up a few times. The chain employs TRBV28 and TRBJ2-1, with 11 bases that match TRBD1. Unmatched junction bases numbered 9, after V lost 4 bases and J lost 1 base. CDR1 and CDR2 from the germline V gene are MDHEN and SYDVKM. This CDR3 has 18 amino acids. CDR3 DNA sequence: TGTGCCAGCAGTTCCCTGCAGGACAGGGGGCGATCCTACAATGAGCAGTTCTTC. This sequence encodes CASSSLQDRGRSYNEQFF.

This clonotype was counted many times. The rearrangement uses TRBV2 and TRBJ2-1, with a possible D match to TRBD2 (6 bases). Trimming removed 6 bases at V and 8 bases at J, with 20 bases between. The V gene's germline CDR1 is SNHLY and CDR2 FYNNEI. CDR3 length: 15 residues. The CDR3 coding sequence is TGTGCCAGCAGAGGGGACTTCAGCCGTCTGGATGAGCAGTTCTTC. Its protein product is CASRGDFSRLDEQFF.

The chain combines TRBV19 with TRBJ2-3; 14 nucleotides agree with TRBD2. The CDR3 is made up of 17 amino acids. Germline values: CDR1 LNHDA, CDR2 SQIVND (reference sequence). V was pared by 0 bases and J by 3 bases, with 2 bases of the junction left unmatched. CDR3 DNA sequence: TGTGCCAGTAGTATAGAGGGACTAGCGGGAGAGACAGATACGCAGTATTTT. Translating it yields CASSIEGLAGETDTQYF.

This chain joins TRBV4-1 and TRBJ2-1; maybe TRBD2 (6 bases). Germline CDR1 MGHRA, CDR2 YSYEKL. This CDR3 contains 16 residues. V was trimmed by 1 base and J by 4 bases, leaving 14 bases between them. The CDR3 region is CASSQVQRANYNEQFF. The CDR3 DNA follows: TGCGCCAGCAGCCAAGTCCAGCGGGCCAATTACAATGAGCAGTTCTTC.

This clonotype was picked up many times. The V gene is TRBV20-1, the J gene TRBJ2-5; D tentatively fits TRBD1 or TRBD2 (5 bases each). Germline V gives CDR1 DFQATT, CDR2 SNEGSKA (reference sequence). The V and J ends lost 0 bases and 5 bases respectively, with 19 bases between them. There are 16 residues in the CDR3. This chain's CDR3 is CSARDLEGQAWETQYF. CDR3 sequence (DNA): TGCAGTGCTAGAGATCTCGAGGGGCAAGCGTGGGAGACCCAGTACTTC.

This clonotype was seen many times. The CDR3 nucleotides are TGTGCCAGCGGGGTGGAATCCCGGGGACAGTACTCTGGGGCCAACGTCCTGACTTTC. It yields the protein CASGVESRGQYSGANVLTF. The chain is built from TRBV2 and TRBJ2-6; 7 bases match TRBD1. Germline loops: CDR1 SNHLY, CDR2 FYNNEI. V gave up 8 bases and J gave up 0 bases; unmatched junction bases: 16. The CDR3 sequence is 19 residues long. Combining the CDR3 with reference TRBV2 and TRBJ2-6 gives the whole variable domain EPEVTQTPSHQVTQMGQEVILRCVPISNHLYFYWYRQILGQKVEFLVSFYNNEISEKSEIFDDQFSVERPDGSNFTLKIRSTKLEDSAMYFCASGVESRGQYSGANVLTFGAGSRLTVL.

The V call is TRBV5-8, the J call TRBJ1-5; no clear D gene. The CDR3 has 11 amino acids. With 7 bases removed from V and 6 bases from J, the gap between germline ends came to 8 bases. The germline gives CDR1 SGHTS, CDR2 YDEGEE. CDR3 in DNA: TGTGCCAGCGCTATGGCTCAGCCCCAGCATTTT. As protein: CASAMAQPQHF.

This clonotype was recorded many times. This chain uses TRBV20-1 with TRBJ2-7; D is possibly TRBD1 or TRBD2 (6 bases each). The germline V and J ends were trimmed by 3 bases and 7 bases, with 19 bases remaining between them. The germline V gene encodes CDR1 DFQATT and CDR2 SNEGSKA (reference sequence). This CDR3 is built from 14 residues. The DNA of the CDR3 is TGCAGTGCTAGGGGGCAGGGGACCGCGGGGGAGCAGTACTTC. This translates into CSARGQGTAGEQYF.

This chain joins TRBV13 and TRBJ2-2; D is undetermined. Germline lookup yields CDR1 PRHDT and CDR2 FYEKMQ (reference sequence). The CDR3 has 13 amino acids. The V end was cut by 3 bases, the J end by 3 bases, with 5 bases between. In DNA form, the CDR3 reads TGTGCCAGCAGCTTCACTTACACCGGGGAGCTGTTTTTT. It specifies CASSFTYTGELFF.

This clonotype has just a few counts. The chain combines TRBV4-1 with TRBJ2-1, with TRBD2 matching over 15 bases. Germline loops: CDR1 MGHRA, CDR2 YSYEKL. The CDR3 extends over 17 amino acids. V was pared by 4 bases and J by 4 bases, with 5 bases of the junction left unmatched. As DNA, the CDR3 is TGCGCCAGCAGCCTCCGGACTAGCGGGAGGGGGTACAATGAGCAGTTCTTC. This encodes CASSLRTSGRGYNEQFF.

This clonotype came up many times. The chain employs TRBV3-1 and TRBJ1-5; D may be TRBD1 (5 bases). Germline CDR1 LGHDT, CDR2 YNNKEL (reference sequence). V dropped 4 bases and J dropped 7 bases, with 11 bases sitting between them. The length of the CDR3 is 13 residues. CDR3 loop: CASSRRGGQPQHF. The CDR3, as DNA: TGTGCCAGCAGCCGAAGGGGAGGACAGCCCCAGCATTTT.

V and J are TRBV28 and TRBJ2-3; D call uncertain. This CDR3 comprises 13 residues. Trimming shortened V by 7 bases and J by 5 bases, and 13 bases separated the two germline ends. Per germline, CDR1 MDHEN and CDR2 SYDVKM. This chain's CDR3 is CASTRWGGDTQYF. The CDR3 DNA sequence: TGTGCCAGCACTAGGTGGGGTGGAGATACGCAGTATTTT.

This clonotype was seen a handful of times. The genes are TRBV4-3 and TRBJ1-4; D gene uncertain. V lost 6 bases and J 4 bases, leaving 12 bases between the germline ends. The CDR3 contains 14 residues. The germline gives CDR1 LGHNA, CDR2 YSLEER. The CDR3 region is CASSPRRINEKLFF. CDR3 DNA sequence: TGCGCCAGCAGTCCTAGGCGGATTAATGAAAAACTGTTTTTT.

This sequence joins TRBV5-1 and TRBJ2-4; 10 positions agree with TRBD1. Germline values: CDR1 SGHRS, CDR2 YFSETQ. V lost 4 bases and J lost 15; bases outside the gene matches: 16. The CDR3 has 15 residues. CDR3 bases: TGCGCCAGCAGCAAATCCGCCGGGACAGGGGTCGCGGGGTACTTC. As protein: CASSKSAGTGVAGYF.

This clonotype occurred many times. The V gene is TRBV28, the J gene TRBJ2-3; TRBD2 agrees at 10 bases. The CDR3 runs to 16 residues. Trimming removed 3 bases from V and 4 bases from J; junction bases left unmatched: 7. Germline CDR1 MDHEN, CDR2 SYDVKM. The CDR3 is CASSFTSGIVPDTQYF. Written as DNA, the CDR3 is TGTGCCAGCAGTTTCACTAGCGGGATTGTACCAGATACGCAGTATTTT.

The chain uses TRBV5-6 and TRBJ2-4; D is perhaps TRBD2 (5 bases). Germline values: CDR1 SGHDT, CDR2 YYEEEE. The V gene lost 0 bases and the J gene lost 0 bases, with 19 bases spanning the gap. This CDR3 has 19 amino acids. In DNA form, the CDR3 reads TGTGCCAGCAGCTTGGACGGGATCGGCCCTTGGCTAGCCAAAAACATTCAGTACTTC. Its protein product is CASSLDGIGPWLAKNIQYF.

This clonotype showed up just a few times. A much larger clone differs from this one at a single base, so this may be a read error. The rearrangement links TRBV27 to TRBJ2-1, with TRBD1 identical over 9 bases. CDR3 length: 15 residues. Germline V gene lookup returns CDR1 MNHEY and CDR2 SMNVEV (reference sequence). The CDR3 sequence is CVSSLSPGQGDEQFF. The CDR3 region has the DNA TGTGTCAGCAGTTTATCCCCGGGACAGGGCGATGAGCAGTTCTTC.

At least ten counts were recorded for this clonotype. J is TRBJ2-7 and V is TRBV20-1, with TRBD2 matching 11 bases. Germline trimming cut 1 base from V and 7 bases from J; bases unmatched to any gene: 12. Germline V gene data show CDR1 as DFQATT and CDR2 as SNEGSKA (reference sequence). The CDR3 contains 16 residues. The CDR3 coding sequence is TGCAGTGCTAGAGTCCCGACTAGCGGGACAGTAGAAGAGCAGTACTTC. Translation gives CSARVPTSGTVEEQYF.

Many counts were recorded for this clonotype. The V call is TRBV12-3 or TRBV12-4, the J call TRBJ1-2; no definite D call. This CDR3 is built from 13 residues. V was pared by 6 bases and J by 3 bases, with 11 bases between. CDR3 region: CASSTTRDYGYTF. The DNA of the CDR3 is TGTGCCAGCAGCACGACACGGGACTATGGCTACACCTTC.